Presented here are 25 T cell receptor beta chains from one specimen sequenced in a study of T cells in Graves' hyperthyroidism and ophthalmopathy. Amplification yielded TCR beta CDR3 regions, with RNA transcripts as the source. RT-PCR in the first round (using the HTBI primer set) targeted the TCR CDR3. TCRdb ran MiXCR on the multiplex PCR reads and lists one entry per CDR3 protein. This sample carries approximately 300,000 distinct CDR3 sequences, around a fifth of them seen once, and the ten largest clones take roughly 40%. The sample consisted of blood. The receptors were gathered from a man in his forties or fifties with Graves' ophthalmopathy.

About this clonotype itself: One end of the junction fails to match germline, which may point to a read error. The V and J genes are TRBV14 and TRBJ2-1; 9 bases are a match to TRBD1. In germline, CDR1 is SGHDN, CDR2 FVKESK. The CDR3 is 13 amino acids. The DNA of the CDR3 is TGTGCCAGAAGCCGGGACAGGGTAAATGAGCAGTTCTTC. Amino acid sequence: CARSRDRVNEQFF.

The chain is built from TRBV15 and TRBJ2-3; D not resolved. Germline V gives CDR1 LNHNV, CDR2 YYDKDF (reference sequence). The CDR3 is 14 amino acids. With 5 bases removed from V and 0 bases from J, the gap between germline ends came to 9 bases. The CDR3 loop is CATSVDLSTDTQYF. The CDR3 nucleotides read TGTGCCACCAGCGTAGACCTTAGCACAGATACGCAGTATTTT.

The chain links TRBV11-2 to TRBJ1-3; D unclear. V gave up 3 bases and J gave up 1 base, with 4 bases separating them. Germline assignment: CDR1 SGHAT and CDR2 FQNNGV. This CDR3 contains 13 residues. The CDR3 nucleotides read TGTGCCAGCAGCTTTGGGTCTGGAAACACCATATATTTT. Translating it yields CASSFGSGNTIYF.

This clonotype has at least ten counts. This chain uses TRBV5-1 with TRBJ2-3; TRBD2 matches 7 bases. J lost 4 bases, V lost 4 bases, and 3 bases had no gene match. The CDR3 has 13 residues. From germline, CDR1 is SGHRS and CDR2 YFSETQ. The CDR3 coding sequence is TGCGCCAGCAGCGGAGGACTAGCAGATACGCAGTATTTT. It translates to CASSGGLADTQYF.

This clonotype was seen many times. At one of its ends the junction is not consistent with the germline gene, which may arise from a read error. The J gene is TRBJ2-2, the V gene TRBV7-7, with D unresolved. The CDR3 runs to 15 residues. Germline assignment: CDR1 SSHAT and CDR2 FNYEAQ (reference sequence). CDR3 DNA: TGTGCTAGCAGCCCCTTATCCCTAGGCACCGGGGAGCTGTTTTTT. Encoded protein: CASSPLSLGTGELFF. Full variable domain (outside the CDR3, taken from reference TRBV7-7 and TRBJ2-2): GAGVSQSPRYKVTKRGQDVTLRCDPISSHATLYWYQQALGQGPEFLTYFNYEAQPDKSGLPSDRFSAERPEGSISTLTIQRTEQRDSAMYRCASSPLSLGTGELFFGEGSRLTVL.

This clonotype was observed many times. The chain is built from TRBV30 and TRBJ2-3, with D possibly being TRBD1 (6 bases). Germline-derived CDR1 and CDR2 are GTSNPN and SVGIG (reference sequence). V gave up 2 bases and J gave up 3 bases, with 9 bases separating them. There are 13 residues in the CDR3. Here the CDR3 reads CAWSQGSTDTQYF. The CDR3 coding sequence is TGTGCCTGGAGTCAGGGGAGTACAGATACGCAGTATTTT.

At least ten counts were recorded for this clonotype. This chain uses TRBV3-1 with TRBJ2-5; D tentatively fits TRBD1 or TRBD2 (5 bases each). Between the trimmed V and J ends, which lost 4 bases and 1 base, there was a span of 7 bases. The CDR3 runs 13 residues. In germline, CDR1 is LGHDT, CDR2 YNNKEL (reference sequence). The CDR3 bases are TGTGCCAGCAGCCCTGGGACCCAAGAGACCCAGTACTTC. As protein: CASSPGTQETQYF.

This clonotype was seen more than once but under ten times. The chain carries TRBV20-1 and TRBJ1-1, with D tentatively TRBD1 (5 bases). Deletions cut 7 bases from V and 4 bases from J, with 16 bases between. Germline CDR1 is DFQATT and CDR2 is SNEGSKA (reference sequence). The CDR3 totals 13 residues. CDR3 in DNA: TGCAGTGTGGCCGGGGGGGGTGTCACTGAAGCTTTCTTT. Protein product: CSVAGGGVTEAFF.

This clonotype was seen ten or more times. This chain joins TRBV7-3 and TRBJ2-2, with 7 bases lining up with TRBD1. The ends lost 5 bases at V and 1 base at J; junction bases unmatched: 7. CDR1 and CDR2 from the germline V gene are SGHTA and FQGTGA. The CDR3 has 16 residues. The CDR3 DNA follows: TGTGCCAGCAGCCCCCCCGGGACAGTGAACACCGGGGAGCTGTTTTTT. Translation gives CASSPPGTVNTGELFF.

In this sample, this clonotype turned up many times. CDR3 loop: CASSLQHNEQFF. The CDR3 region has the DNA TGTGCCAGCAGTCTCCAGCACAATGAGCAGTTCTTC. The chain joins TRBV28 to TRBJ2-1, with D unresolved. Germline CDR1 MDHEN, CDR2 SYDVKM. Trimming left V 5 bases short and J 5 bases short, with 7 bases between. The CDR3 spans 12 residues.

V usage is TRBV6-5 and J usage is TRBJ2-2; maybe TRBD1 (5 bases). Per germline, CDR1 MNHEY and CDR2 SVGAGI. CDR3 length: 16 residues. The ends were cut back, 0 bases at V and 5 bases at J, with 13 bases in the middle. The CDR3 sequence is CASSYSRQGLTGELFF. DNA for the CDR3: TGTGCCAGCAGTTACTCGAGGCAGGGATTAACCGGGGAGCTGTTTTTT.

This clonotype came up many times. The DNA for the CDR3 is TGTGCCATCGCGGCGGGACTCGGCAATCAGCCCCAGCATTTT. It specifies CAIAAGLGNQPQHF. V usage is TRBV10-3 and J usage is TRBJ1-5; TRBD1 is a possible D gene (5 bases). Trimming shortened V by 8 bases and J by 2 bases, and 13 bases separated the two germline ends. The CDR3 contains 14 residues. Germline values: CDR1 ENHRY, CDR2 SYGVKD.

The CDR3 loop reads CASSEWGAYNEKLFF. The CDR3 nucleotides read TGTGCCAGCAGTGAATGGGGGGCTTATAATGAAAAACTGTTTTTT. This chain connects TRBV6-1 to TRBJ1-4; TRBD1 might be the D (6 bases). Trimming took off 2 bases at V and 4 bases at J, with 11 bases between the two ends. Per germline, CDR1 MNHNS and CDR2 SASEGT. The CDR3 is 15 amino acids.

This clonotype has ten or more counts. This chain uses TRBV30 with TRBJ2-2; tentatively, D is TRBD2 (5 bases). This CDR3 is 14 amino acids long. Germline CDR1 GTSNPN, CDR2 SVGIG (reference sequence). V was pared by 0 bases and J by 6 bases, with 11 bases between. The CDR3 is CAWSVPGVPGELFF. The CDR3 coding sequence is TGTGCCTGGAGTGTACCCGGGGTCCCCGGGGAGCTGTTTTTT.

The sample holds many counts of this clonotype. The chain couples TRBV5-1 to TRBJ2-7; 11 bases map to TRBD1. The CDR3 extends over 16 amino acids. In germline, CDR1 is SGHRS, CDR2 YFSETQ. J gave up 1 base and V 7 bases, and 10 bases lay outside the gene matches. CDR3 DNA: TGCGCCAGCCGCGACTTGGACAGGGGGCGATCCTACGAGCAGTACTTC. Translation gives CASRDLDRGRSYEQYF.

This clonotype was seen a few times. This chain links TRBV6-2 or TRBV6-3 with TRBJ2-1, with 14 bases fitting TRBD2. The J segment lost 7 bases and the V segment lost 5 bases, leaving 19 bases of the junction unmatched. Germline values: CDR1 MNHEY, CDR2 SVGEGT. The CDR3 extends over 20 amino acids. The CDR3 region has the DNA TGTGCCAGCAGTCAAGGACACTTGGGACTAGCGGGAGTTTTTTGGAATGAGCAGTTCTTC. Protein product: CASSQGHLGLAGVFWNEQFF.

V is TRBV5-4 and J is TRBJ2-1; 10 nucleotides line up with TRBD2. This CDR3 region has 16 residues. V lost 3 bases to trimming and J lost 7 bases; unmatched junction nucleotides: 10. Looked up from germline, CDR1 is SGHNT and CDR2 is YYREEE (reference sequence). CDR3 bases: TGTGCCAGCAGCTATTTAGCGGGAGGTACAAGAAATGAGCAGTTCTTC. Its protein product is CASSYLAGGTRNEQFF. Looking up the rest from reference TRBV5-4 and TRBJ2-1 gives the full variable domain: ETGVTQSPTHLIKTRGQQVTLRCSSQSGHNTVSWYQQALGQGPQFIFQYYREEENGRGNFPPRFSGLQFPNYSSELNVNALELDDSALYLCASSYLAGGTRNEQFFGPGTRLTVL.

The rearrangement uses TRBV6-1 and TRBJ2-7, with D maybe TRBD1 (6 bases). Germline V gene data show CDR1 as MNHNS and CDR2 as SASEGT. The CDR3 totals 13 residues. Trimming left V 7 bases short and J 0 bases short, with 10 bases between. Here the CDR3 DNA reads TGTGCCAGCATCGGACAGAGCTCCTACGAGCAGTACTTC. Its protein is CASIGQSSYEQYF.

This clonotype was counted many times. The chain uses TRBV2 and TRBJ2-3, with a possible D match to TRBD2 (6 bases). Germline-derived CDR1 and CDR2 are SNHLY and FYNNEI. There are 15 residues in the CDR3. Trimming stripped 3 bases from V and 0 bases from J, with 10 bases between. This CDR3 reads CASSEGDFSTDTQYF. The DNA for the CDR3 is TGTGCCAGCAGTGAGGGGGACTTCAGCACAGATACGCAGTATTTT.

The sample holds a few counts of this clonotype. The J gene is TRBJ2-1, the V gene TRBV11-3; TRBD2 matches at 15 bases. The CDR3 covers 16 residues. Unmatched junction bases numbered 3, after V lost 2 bases and J lost 7 bases. Per the germline V gene, CDR1 is SGHNT and CDR2 is YENEEA. This CDR3 reads CASSLSGTSGGNEQFF. Written as DNA, the CDR3 is TGTGCCAGCAGCTTATCCGGGACTAGCGGGGGGAATGAGCAGTTCTTC. Looking up the rest from reference TRBV11-3 and TRBJ2-1 gives the full variable domain: EAGVVQSPRYKIIEKKQPVAFWCNPISGHNTLYWYLQNLGQGPELLIRYENEEAVDDSQLPKDRFSAERLKGVDSTLKIQPAELGDSAVYLCASSLSGTSGGNEQFFGPGTRLTVL.

This clonotype was counted ten times or more. The rearrangement joins TRBV30 to TRBJ1-5; D remains ambiguous. Germline loops: CDR1 GTSNPN, CDR2 SVGIG (reference sequence). V was clipped by 2 bases and J by 5 bases, with 10 bases between them. The CDR3 consists of 13 residues. The CDR3 protein is CAWSRWRDQPQHF. The CDR3 DNA reads TGTGCCTGGAGTAGGTGGCGGGATCAGCCCCAGCATTTT.

The sample holds many counts of this clonotype. The rearrangement uses TRBV20-1 and TRBJ2-5, with D possibly TRBD1 on 6 matching bases. V shed 2 bases and J shed 4 bases, with 14 bases lying between them. The CDR3 runs to 14 residues. The germline V gene encodes CDR1 DFQATT and CDR2 SNEGSKA (reference sequence). As DNA, the CDR3 is TGCAGTGCTAGAATGGGGGCGATTGGAGAGACCCAGTACTTC. Translating it yields CSARMGAIGETQYF.

This clonotype was observed at least ten times. The chain couples TRBV29-1 to TRBJ2-7, with D possibly being TRBD2 (6 bases). V was clipped by 7 bases and J by 2 bases, with 12 bases between them. The CDR3 runs to 12 residues. Per the germline V gene, CDR1 is SQVTM and CDR2 is ANQGSEA. CDR3: CSGGDGTYEQYF. The CDR3 DNA follows: TGCAGCGGGGGGGACGGTACCTACGAGCAGTACTTC.

The chain links TRBV13 to TRBJ2-2; D is undetermined. The CDR3 is 15 residues long. Germline V lookup: CDR1 PRHDT, CDR2 FYEKMQ (reference sequence). Deletions cut 4 bases from V and 4 bases from J, with 13 bases between. The CDR3 sequence: CASSSLGRRTGELFF. CDR3 nucleotides: TGTGCCAGCAGCTCACTCGGACGCCGCACCGGGGAGCTGTTTTTT.

The V call is TRBV10-3, the J call TRBJ1-2, with D possibly TRBD1 on 5 matching bases. Per the germline V gene, CDR1 is ENHRY and CDR2 is SYGVKD. V dropped 3 bases and J dropped 4 bases, with 18 bases sitting between them. This CDR3 is 16 amino acids long. The CDR3 region is CAISDPGFPRGYGYTF. CDR3 coding DNA: TGTGCCATCAGTGACCCGGGCTTCCCTAGGGGCTATGGCTACACCTTC.